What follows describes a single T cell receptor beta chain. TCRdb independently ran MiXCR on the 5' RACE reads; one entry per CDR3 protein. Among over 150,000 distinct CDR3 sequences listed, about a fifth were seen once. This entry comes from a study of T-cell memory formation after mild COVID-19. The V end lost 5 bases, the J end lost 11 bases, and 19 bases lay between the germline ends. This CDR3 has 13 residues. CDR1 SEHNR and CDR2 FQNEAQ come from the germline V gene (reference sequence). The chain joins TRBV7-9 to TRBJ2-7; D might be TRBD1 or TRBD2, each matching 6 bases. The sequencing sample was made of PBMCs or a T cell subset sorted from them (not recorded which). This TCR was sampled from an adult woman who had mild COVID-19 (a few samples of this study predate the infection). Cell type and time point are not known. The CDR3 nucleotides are TGTGCCAGCAGCCTACGAGGGGGGCATTCGGAGTACTTC. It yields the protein CASSLRGGHSEYF.